A single sample gave rise to the 18 T cell receptor beta chains below, sequenced in a study of T cell repertoires in cytomegalovirus infection. Via MiXCR, TCRdb re-called the reads, giving one row per CDR3 protein. The data contain under 850,000 distinct CDR3 sequences, less than 40% of them seen just once; the ten biggest clones take up about 2.8%. Sample: PBMCs. Receptors were obtained from a human donor in good health (CMV status not recorded). Some clones in this sample may be carry-over from other donors' samples.

This clonotype was seen repeatedly, ten times or more. The genes are TRBV7-8 and TRBJ1-5, with 7 nucleotides matching TRBD1. With V trimmed by 5 bases and J by 2 bases, 6 bases remained unmatched. The CDR3 is 15 residues long. Per germline, CDR1 SGHVS and CDR2 FQNEAQ. The DNA of the CDR3 is TGTGCCAGCAGCCAACAGGGGCTGGGCAATCAGCCCCAGCATTTT. Its protein product is CASSQQGLGNQPQHF.

A few counts support this clonotype. The rearrangement uses TRBV12-3 or TRBV12-4 and TRBJ1-6; no reliable D call. The V and J ends lost 4 bases and 4 bases respectively, with 11 bases between them. The CDR3 covers 15 residues. The CDR3 DNA sequence: TGTGCCAGCAGTTACACGAGAGATTATAATTCACCCCTCCACTTT. Translated, it gives CASSYTRDYNSPLHF.

The sample holds a few counts of this clonotype. V gene TRBV12-3 or TRBV12-4 combines with J gene TRBJ1-1; no reliable D call. V lost 3 bases, J lost 6 bases, and 5 bases lay in between. The CDR3 totals 11 residues. The DNA for the CDR3 is TGTGCCAGCAGTTTGTACGCTGAAGCTTTCTTT. This codes for CASSLYAEAFF.

At least ten counts were recorded for this clonotype. J is TRBJ1-1 and V is TRBV11-2; D is unresolved. The CDR3 spans 12 residues. Trimming stripped 0 bases from V and 6 bases from J, with 5 bases between. Per germline, CDR1 SGHAT and CDR2 FQNNGV. The CDR3 sequence is CASSLEGSEAFF. DNA of the CDR3: TGTGCCAGCAGCTTAGAGGGCTCTGAAGCTTTCTTT.

V usage is TRBV25-1 and J usage is TRBJ2-1; no firm D call. The CDR3 is made up of 16 amino acids. Germline V gene lookup returns CDR1 MGHDK and CDR2 SYGVNS. Trimming shortened V by 1 base and J by 8 bases, and 18 bases separated the two germline ends. CDR3 region: CASSELVDAEGHEQFF. Here the CDR3 DNA reads TGTGCCAGCAGTGAATTAGTAGACGCCGAAGGCCATGAGCAGTTCTTC.

V is TRBV12-3 or TRBV12-4 and J is TRBJ1-2; unclear D gene. The CDR3 is 12 amino acids. Trimming took 6 bases from V and 2 from J, leaving 7 bases between them. The CDR3 DNA is TGTGCCAGCAGGATCTTGAACTATGGCTACACCTTC. Residues: CASRILNYGYTF.

Only one count was recorded for this clonotype. The J gene is TRBJ2-1, the V gene TRBV20-1; TRBD2 aligns across 11 bases. The length of the CDR3 is 16 residues. J gave up 2 bases and V 3 bases, and 6 bases lay outside the gene matches. From germline, CDR1 is DFQATT and CDR2 SNEGSKA (reference sequence). CDR3 in DNA: TGCAGTGCTAGTGGGACTAGCGGCGTTACCTACAATGAGCAGTTCTTC. This translates into CSASGTSGVTYNEQFF.

This clonotype was observed a handful of times. The rearrangement uses TRBV12-3 or TRBV12-4 and TRBJ2-5, with a possible D match to TRBD2 (6 bases). The CDR3 has 18 residues. V gave up 2 bases and J gave up 1 base, with 20 bases separating them. For the CDR3, the DNA is TGTGCCAGCAGTTTAAGTCCCACTAGCCGGGTGCCCCAAGAGACCCAGTACTTC. This codes for CASSLSPTSRVPQETQYF.

The rearrangement joins TRBV20-1 to TRBJ1-5, with a tentative D call TRBD1 (6 bases). Germline V gene sequence: CDR1 DFQATT, CDR2 SNEGSKA (reference sequence). Trimming pared 6 bases from V and 4 bases from J, leaving 16 bases between. This CDR3 comprises 14 residues. The CDR3 loop reads CSAPGQGGNQPQHF. The CDR3 DNA sequence: TGCAGTGCCCCGGGACAAGGCGGGAATCAGCCCCAGCATTTT.

This sequence joins TRBV12-3 or TRBV12-4 and TRBJ2-2, with 7 nucleotides matching TRBD1. V lost 6 bases to trimming and J lost 5 bases; unmatched junction nucleotides: 9. The CDR3 runs to 15 residues. DNA of the CDR3: TGTGCCAGCAGACGAGGGGACAGAGCAACCGGGGAGCTGTTTTTT. This encodes CASRRGDRATGELFF.

A single count supports this clonotype. J is TRBJ2-3 and V is TRBV11-2, with D tentatively TRBD1 or TRBD2 (5 bases each). Germline CDR1 and CDR2: SGHAT and FQNNGV. The CDR3 runs 16 residues. Trimming took 5 bases from V and 6 from J, leaving 21 bases between them. The CDR3 bases are TGTGCCAGCAGCGCCAGACAACCTGGGACGTCGGATACGCAGTATTTT. It codes for CASSARQPGTSDTQYF.

The rearrangement uses TRBV15 and TRBJ2-7; D may be TRBD2 (6 bases). Germline CDR1 reads LNHNV; CDR2 reads YYDKDF (reference sequence). Trimming pared 0 bases from V and 0 bases from J, leaving 12 bases between. The CDR3 has 16 residues. CDR3: CATSRDRASASYEQYF. The DNA of the CDR3 is TGTGCCACCAGCAGAGATAGGGCTAGCGCCTCCTACGAGCAGTACTTC. The full variable domain, completed using reference TRBV15 and TRBJ2-7, is DAMVIQNPRYQVTQFGKPVTLSCSQTLNHNVMYWYQQKSSQAPKLLFHYYDKDFNNEADTPDNFQSRRPNTSFCFLDIRSPGLGDTAMYLCATSRDRASASYEQYFGPGTRLTVT.

The V gene is TRBV6-6, the J gene TRBJ2-1; 7 positions match TRBD1. CDR3 length equals 16 residues. V lost 7 bases and J lost 7; bases outside the gene matches: 16. Germline V gene sequence: CDR1 MNHNY, CDR2 SVGAGI (reference sequence). As DNA, the CDR3 is TGTGCCAGCACCGAGGGGGCCCCAGAGATTGGAAATGAGCAGTTCTTC. Translated, it gives CASTEGAPEIGNEQFF.

In regard to this clonotype: At one boundary the junction diverges from the germline segment, which might be a read error. This chain uses TRBV7-2 with TRBJ2-3; TRBD2 matches 14 bases. The CDR3 runs to 17 residues. The germline gives CDR1 SGHTA, CDR2 FQGNSA. CDR3 DNA: TGTGCCAGCAGCCGTGGACTAGCGGGAGGAGATACAGATACGCAGTCTTTT. Translation: CASSRGLAGGDTDTQSF.

The CDR3, as DNA: TGTGCCAGCAGCTACCTCGCCCGGGACCCTAAAGCTTTCTTT. Encoded protein: CASSYLARDPKAFF. The chain is built from TRBV7-9 and TRBJ1-1; possibly TRBD1 for D (5 bases). Trimming pared 4 bases from V and 9 bases from J, leaving 18 bases between. The CDR3 is 14 amino acids. Germline values: CDR1 SEHNR, CDR2 FQNEAQ (reference sequence). Combining the CDR3 with reference TRBV7-9 and TRBJ1-1 gives the whole variable domain DTGVSQNPRHKITKRGQNVTFRCDPISEHNRLYWYRQTLGQGPEFLTYFQNEAQLEKSRLLSDRFSAERPKGSFSTLEIQRTEQGDSAMYLCASSYLARDPKAFFGQGTRLTVV.

The CDR3 nucleotides read TGTGCCAGCAGCCCCCTTACCAACGCAATTGGAAATGAGCAGTTCTTC. This encodes CASSPLTNAIGNEQFF. The genes are TRBV7-6 and TRBJ2-1; D is undetermined. Trimming left V 5 bases short and J 7 bases short, with 21 bases between. The CDR3 spans 16 residues. Germline V lookup: CDR1 SGHVS, CDR2 FNYEAQ.

In regard to this clonotype: It is likely a read error, because the conserved phenylalanine at the end of the CDR3 is missing. The chain is built from TRBV19 and TRBJ2-5; no reliable D call. The CDR3 covers 19 residues. V dropped 4 bases and J dropped 5 bases, with 29 bases sitting between them. The V gene's germline CDR1 is LNHDA and CDR2 SQIVND (reference sequence). The chain's CDR3 is CASSTRTWAGTTMRETQYL. DNA for the CDR3: TGTGCCAGTAGTACCCGAACGTGGGCAGGAACTACAATGCGGGAGACCCAGTACTTA.

CDR3 sequence: CSAEPRPKENTEAFF. CDR3 nucleotide sequence: TGCAGTGCCGAACCGAGACCCAAAGAGAACACTGAAGCTTTCTTT. The chain has TRBV20-1 and TRBJ1-1; D ambiguous. Trimming removed 6 bases at V and 1 base at J, with 18 bases between. The CDR3 sequence is 15 residues long. CDR1 DFQATT and CDR2 SNEGSKA come from the germline V gene (reference sequence).